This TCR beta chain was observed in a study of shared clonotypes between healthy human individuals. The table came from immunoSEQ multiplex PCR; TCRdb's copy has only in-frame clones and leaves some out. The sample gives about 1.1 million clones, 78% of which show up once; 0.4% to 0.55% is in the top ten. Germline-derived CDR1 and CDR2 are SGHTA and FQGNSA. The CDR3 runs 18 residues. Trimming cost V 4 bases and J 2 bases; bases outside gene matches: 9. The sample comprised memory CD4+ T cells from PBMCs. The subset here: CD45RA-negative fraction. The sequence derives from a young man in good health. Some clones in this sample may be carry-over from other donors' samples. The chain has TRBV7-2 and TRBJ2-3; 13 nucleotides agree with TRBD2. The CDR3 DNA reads TGTGCCAGCAGCTCACCCGGGACTAGCGGGACGTACACAGATACGCAGTATTTT. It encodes CASSSPGTSGTYTDTQYF.